This TCR beta chain was recovered during a study of PD-L1 blockade in urothelial cancer. About the research overall: Blood was analyzed 3 weeks (second dose) and 6 weeks after treatment start.

Trimming stripped 5 bases from V and 4 bases from J, with 8 bases between. The CDR3 sequence is 13 residues long. CDR1 is LNHDA and CDR2 is SQIVND in the germline V gene (reference sequence). Only in-frame clones appear in the TCRdb table, and some are missing; sequencing was by immunoSEQ multiplex PCR. The sample has about 63,000 clones, about four fifths seen once; the top ten hold around 5.7%. Time point in this sample: pretreatment peripheral blood. The J gene is TRBJ2-2, the V gene TRBV19; tentatively, D is TRBD2 (5 bases). The sequence was obtained from a man in his 70s with urothelial cancer. The input for sequencing was PBMCs, taken around atezolizumab (anti-PD-L1) treatment. The CDR3 nucleotides read TGTGCCAGTAGTGTCACTAGCACCGGGGAGCTGTTTTTT. Its translation is CASSVTSTGELFF.